This T cell receptor (beta chain) originates from a study of cytomegalovirus exposure and HLA in healthy donors. The study, taken as a whole, reports: Reports indicate that TCR beta sequences accurately predicted the HLA-A and HLA-B alleles of most subjects. Reportedly, diagnosis of cytomegalovirus status by the classifier showed high specificity and sensitivity.

Remarks on this clone: What it binds is unknown.

PCR amplification relied on 60 Vbeta primers (plus 13 Jbeta primers). The assay was immunoSEQ multiplex PCR, and TCRdb's table has in-frame clones only and misses some. Among around 160,000 clones listed, roughly 80% were seen once. Looked up from germline, CDR1 is MGHRA and CDR2 is YSYEKL. V was clipped by 4 bases and J by 8 bases, with 11 bases between them. This CDR3 has 12 residues. This chain connects TRBV4-1 to TRBJ1-2; possible D gene TRBD1, 6 bases. The specimen sequenced was PBMCs. The TCR was taken from a human donor in good health. This CDR3 is CASSPNGQGYTF. The CDR3 DNA sequence: TGCGCCAGCAGCCCCAACGGACAGGGCTACACCTTC.